This T cell receptor beta chain emerged from a study of T cells after yellow fever vaccination. TCRdb re-analysed the 5' RACE reads in MiXCR, keeping a single row per CDR3 protein. Among around 250,000 distinct CDR3 sequences, 6.9% were seen once, and the ten largest hold roughly 0.86%. Trimming took 4 bases from V and 5 from J; bases not matched to a gene: 8. The CDR3 consists of 16 residues. The germline V gene encodes CDR1 SEHNR and CDR2 FQNEAQ (reference sequence). The chain is built from TRBV7-9 and TRBJ2-1, with 10 positions matching TRBD1. The sequence derives from a man aged 25-45 years who received the YFV17D yellow fever vaccine. The material sequenced was CD4+ T cells sorted from PBMCs, taken 15 days after the yellow fever booster vaccination. CDR3 in DNA: TGTGCCAGCAGCTCCCCGACAGGGGGCTTAGACAATGAGCAGTTCTTC. Translated, it gives CASSSPTGGLDNEQFF.